These T cell receptor beta chains were read from a single sample in a study of blood T cells in healthy people across ages. TCRdb redid the calling of the 5' RACE reads with MiXCR, one entry per CDR3 protein. The profile shows about 670,000 distinct CDR3 sequences, around 43% of them singletons. The source material was blood. The source of these receptors is an elderly man in good health. The conserved cysteine and the conserved F or W are not part of the CDR3 here. Fields, in order: J gene, V gene, clone size, CDR3 protein. Part of the rows lack a size; the others show once, few, many or a class for expanded clones.

TRBJ2-1 TRBV19 . ASRLRTSANEQF
TRBJ2-7 TRBV5-1 many ASSFGSSGTYEQY
TRBJ1-5 TRBV2 few ASKETVTSNQPQH
TRBJ2-7 TRBV6-2/TRBV6-3 many ASSYTGQGTYEQY
TRBJ2-7 TRBV20-1 few SADRSSYEQY
TRBJ2-7 TRBV10-2 few ASSEGAYEQY
TRBJ1-2 TRBV20-1 . SARTSSGGSAYGYT
TRBJ2-1 TRBV24-1 . ATSDAGAKSNEQF
TRBJ2-1 TRBV6-2/TRBV6-3 . ASSYSSRDYQFNEQF
TRBJ2-5 TRBV7-6 few ASSQVGSQETQY